One sample yielded the 14 T cell receptor beta chains listed below, sequenced in a study of shared clonotypes between healthy human individuals. TCRdb's copy holds only in-frame clones and misses some; the assay was immunoSEQ multiplex PCR. The data show 150,000 to 200,000 clones, roughly 70% seen once. Material for sequencing was memory CD4+ T cells sorted from blood. As for subset: CD45RA-negative fraction. The receptors here all came from a man aged 25 to 40 in good health.

With regard to this clone: Other DNA variants within this sample encode the same CDR3. This chain uses TRBV7-9 with TRBJ2-1; TRBD2 aligns across 10 bases. The CDR3 consists of 16 residues. Germline-derived CDR1 and CDR2 are SEHNR and FQNEAQ (reference sequence). The V and J ends lost 0 bases and 4 bases, in that order; junction bases with no gene match: 3. CDR3 amino acids: CASSLALAGAYNEQFF. The CDR3 region has the DNA TGTGCCAGCAGCTTAGCCCTAGCGGGAGCGTACAATGAGCAGTTCTTC.

The chain carries TRBV5-6 and TRBJ2-7; 10 positions match TRBD1. Germline V lookup: CDR1 SGHDT, CDR2 YYEEEE. V lost 2 bases, J lost 4 bases, and 9 bases stayed unmatched. The CDR3 has 16 amino acids. CDR3 nucleotides: TGTGCCAGCAGCTTCGGGACAGGGGCTTCCGGTTACGAGCAGTACTTC. Translation gives CASSFGTGASGYEQYF.

The rearrangement joins TRBV18 to TRBJ2-1; D remains unclear. Germline CDR1 reads KGHSH; CDR2 reads LQKENI. The CDR3 contains 16 residues. The V gene lost 2 bases and the J gene lost 0 bases, with 11 bases spanning the gap. The CDR3: CASSPDLPSSYNEQFF. The CDR3 coding sequence is TGTGCCAGCTCACCAGATCTCCCGAGCTCCTACAATGAGCAGTTCTTC.

This clone was counted between two and nine times. CDR3: CASSDRTGRGGNTGELFF. Here the CDR3 DNA reads TGTGCCAGCAGCGACCGGACAGGACGGGGGGGCAACACCGGGGAGCTGTTTTTT. The V and J genes are TRBV11-3 and TRBJ2-2, with a weak D call TRBD2 (8 bases). The V gene's germline CDR1 is SGHNT and CDR2 YENEEA. Trimming cost V 5 bases and J 2 bases, with 21 bases left between them. This CDR3 is built from 18 residues. The variable domain in full, with the rest retrieved from reference TRBV11-3 and TRBJ2-2, is EAGVVQSPRYKIIEKKQPVAFWCNPISGHNTLYWYLQNLGQGPELLIRYENEEAVDDSQLPKDRFSAERLKGVDSTLKIQPAELGDSAVYLCASSDRTGRGGNTGELFFGEGSRLTVL.

This clone was counted between two and nine times. The V gene is TRBV6-1, the J gene TRBJ2-7, with a possible D match to TRBD1 (5 bases). The CDR3 is made up of 14 amino acids. Germline V gene lookup returns CDR1 MNHNS and CDR2 SASEGT. Trimming cost V 7 bases and J 6 bases, with 19 bases left between them. The CDR3 sequence is CASITGPSGVEQYF. In DNA form, the CDR3 reads TGTGCCAGCATTACAGGACCCTCAGGCGTCGAGCAGTACTTC.

This clone was counted only a few times. The CDR3 sequence: CASSQGGLAGSTDTQYF. In DNA, the CDR3 is TGCGCCAGCAGCCAAGGGGGACTAGCGGGAAGCACAGATACGCAGTATTTT. The chain has TRBV4-1 and TRBJ2-3; TRBD2 aligns across 13 bases. V trimming: 1 base; J trimming: 0 bases; junction bases outside the gene matches: 1. The germline V gene has CDR1 MGHRA and CDR2 YSYEKL. The CDR3 loop spans 17 amino acids.

This clone was seen a few times. This sequence joins TRBV10-2 and TRBJ2-7; 7 nucleotides align to TRBD1. The germline V gene encodes CDR1 WSHSY and CDR2 SAAADI. The V and J ends lost 4 bases and 3 bases, in that order; junction bases with no gene match: 15. CDR3 length: 17 residues. CDR3 residues: CASSVGNRGRLNYEQYF. As DNA, the CDR3 is TGCGCCAGCAGTGTGGGTAACAGGGGTCGCTTAAACTACGAGCAGTACTTC.

V and J are TRBV6-4 and TRBJ1-4; 10 bases map to TRBD1. The CDR3 is 15 residues long. Germline values: CDR1 MRHNA, CDR2 SNTAGT. The V gene end was trimmed by 6 bases and the J gene end by 0 bases; junction bases not matched to a gene: 1. The CDR3 DNA is TGTGCCAGCAGGGACAGGGGGGCAACTAATGAAAAACTGTTTTTT. Translation gives CASRDRGATNEKLFF.

This chain joins TRBV9 and TRBJ2-3; either TRBD1 or TRBD2 may supply D (5 bases each). The CDR3 consists of 15 residues. Germline-derived CDR1 and CDR2 are SGDLS and YYNGEE. The V end was cut by 2 bases, the J end by 2 bases, with 12 bases between. CDR3 sequence reads: CASSVSGRTTDTQYF. For the CDR3, the DNA is TGTGCCAGCAGCGTCTCGGGACGGACCACAGATACGCAGTATTTT.

The chain carries TRBV11-2 and TRBJ2-7; 7 bases map to TRBD1. From germline, CDR1 is SGHAT and CDR2 FQNNGV. J gave up 5 bases and V 5 bases, and 15 bases lay outside the gene matches. This CDR3 spans 16 amino acids. The CDR3 sequence: CASSSFVGRQGHEQYF. In nucleotides, the CDR3 is TGTGCCAGCAGCAGCTTTGTGGGGAGACAGGGCCACGAGCAGTACTTC.

The chain carries TRBV10-1 and TRBJ2-3; D unresolved. The CDR3 runs 16 residues. From germline, CDR1 is WNHNN and CDR2 SYGVQD (reference sequence). Between the trimmed V and J ends, which lost 3 bases and 4 bases, there was a span of 17 bases. CDR3 sequence reads: CASSDTTADLADTQYF. DNA of the CDR3: TGCGCCAGCAGTGATACTACTGCAGATTTGGCAGATACGCAGTATTTT.

The chain uses TRBV10-2 and TRBJ2-2; maybe TRBD2 (6 bases). The CDR3 has 14 amino acids. Per the germline V gene, CDR1 is WSHSY and CDR2 is SAAADI. The V end lost 7 bases, the J end lost 4 bases, and 13 bases lay between the germline ends. The CDR3 DNA sequence: TGCGCCAGCATGTGGTTTAGCGGCACCGGGGAGCTGTTTTTT. This translates into CASMWFSGTGELFF.

This chain uses TRBV7-2 with TRBJ2-1, with 8 bases that match TRBD2. CDR1 and CDR2 from the germline V gene are SGHTA and FQGNSA. V lost 3 bases and J lost 6; bases outside the gene matches: 7. CDR3 length: 15 amino acids. CDR3 nucleotides: TGTGCCAGCAGCTTCACTATACGGGGGGGCAATGAGCAGTTCTTC. This encodes CASSFTIRGGNEQFF.

The rearrangement joins TRBV7-2 to TRBJ2-1, with D perhaps matching TRBD1 (5 bases). The CDR3 sequence is 16 residues long. Germline CDR1 and CDR2: SGHTA and FQGNSA. V was cut by 1 base and J by 4 bases, with 14 bases left in between. Here the CDR3 reads CASSLGGWGNYNEQFF. DNA for the CDR3: TGTGCCAGCAGCTTAGGGGGCTGGGGAAATTACAATGAGCAGTTCTTC.